This passage covers 21 T cell receptor beta chains from one sample sequenced in a study of early T cells in non-severe SARS-CoV-2 infection. TCRdb processed the 5' RACE reads anew with MiXCR; each CDR3 protein has one entry. The repertoire holds around 50,000 distinct CDR3 sequences, with around 13% as singletons. The sequenced sample consisted of whole blood. The source is an adult who was a healthcare worker with PCR-confirmed SARS-CoV-2 infection or an uninfected control (not recorded which).

This clonotype was counted many times. The genes are TRBV2 and TRBJ1-1; D is unresolved. The CDR3 runs to 15 residues. Trimming stripped 2 bases from V and 2 bases from J, with 12 bases between. Looked up from germline, CDR1 is SNHLY and CDR2 is FYNNEI. The CDR3 nucleotides read TGTGCCAGCAGTGAAACGGGAACATTTAACACTGAAGCTTTCTTT. The encoded protein is CASSETGTFNTEAFF.

This clonotype has just a few counts. Because it lacks the conserved phenylalanine or tryptophan at the end, this CDR3 is likely a read error. The chain recombines TRBV20-1 with TRBJ2-2; D perhaps matches TRBD2 (6 bases). V lost 3 bases to trimming and J lost 0 bases, with 11 bases between them. The CDR3 runs to 15 residues. The germline V gene has CDR1 DFQATT and CDR2 SNEGSKA (reference sequence). CDR3 amino acids: CSASPAGPNTGELFS. CDR3 nucleotide sequence: TGCAGTGCTAGCCCGGCGGGACCGAACACCGGGGAGCTGTTTTCT.

In this sample, this clonotype turned up a few times. Its ends do not fully match the called genes, so a read error is possible. The CDR3 DNA reads as TGCAGTGCTTTAGCGGTCTCCTACGATGAGCAGTTCTTC. It yields the protein CSALAVSYDEQFF. The chain employs TRBV20-1 and TRBJ2-1; a possible D gene is TRBD2 (6 bases). CDR3 size: 13 residues. Germline loops: CDR1 DFQATT, CDR2 SNEGSKA (reference sequence).

This clonotype was seen a handful of times. The J gene is TRBJ1-1, the V gene TRBV12-3 or TRBV12-4; unclear D gene. The CDR3 extends over 14 amino acids. V lost 2 bases and J 6 bases, leaving 13 bases between the germline ends. CDR3: CASSLSTNTAEAFF. CDR3 DNA sequence: TGTGCCAGCAGTTTATCGACAAATACCGCTGAAGCTTTCTTT.

This clonotype appeared many times. The chain is built from TRBV18 and TRBJ1-2, with D hard to call. The CDR3 totals 12 residues. CDR1 KGHSH and CDR2 LQKENI come from the germline V gene. V lost 0 bases, J lost 5 bases, and 4 bases lay in between. CDR3 sequence reads: CASSPPSYGYTF. CDR3 bases: TGTGCCAGCTCACCACCATCTTATGGCTACACCTTC.

This clonotype occurred many times. V gene TRBV2 combines with J gene TRBJ1-6; 8 positions agree with TRBD1. The germline V gene has CDR1 SNHLY and CDR2 FYNNEI. The CDR3 length is 15 residues. V gave up 6 bases and J gave up 7 bases; unmatched junction bases: 8. The DNA of the CDR3 is TGTGCCAGCAGCCCCGGACAGGGAGGGAATTCACCCCTCCACTTT. Its translation: CASSPGQGGNSPLHF.

The chain employs TRBV29-1 and TRBJ1-2; D uncertain. The CDR3 length is 13 residues. Trimming stripped 3 bases from V and 2 bases from J, with 10 bases between. Germline V lookup: CDR1 SQVTM, CDR2 ANQGSEA. DNA for the CDR3: TGCAGCGTTGACCAGGACGCGAACTATGGCTACACCTTC. The encoded protein is CSVDQDANYGYTF.

The chain joins TRBV28 to TRBJ2-3; possible D gene TRBD1, 6 bases. Germline CDR1 MDHEN, CDR2 SYDVKM. The CDR3 spans 15 residues. V lost 2 bases and J lost 3, with 12 bases in between. The CDR3 bases are TGTGCCAGCAGTTTAGGGGGCCAATTTACAGATACGCAGTATTTT. Translating it yields CASSLGGQFTDTQYF.

The chain combines TRBV10-1 with TRBJ1-1; maybe TRBD1 (5 bases). This CDR3 contains 13 residues. CDR1 is WNHNN and CDR2 is SYGVQD in the germline V gene (reference sequence). Trimming removed 6 bases at V and 0 bases at J, with 8 bases between. This CDR3 is CASRIGVNTEAFF. The CDR3 DNA reads as TGCGCCAGCAGGATAGGGGTGAACACTGAAGCTTTCTTT.

Turning to this clonotype: A much larger clone lies a single base off, so this may be a read error. The chain employs TRBV28 and TRBJ2-1, with D perhaps matching TRBD1 (5 bases). Per the germline V gene, CDR1 is MDHEN and CDR2 is SYDVKM. The CDR3 is made up of 13 amino acids. V lost 8 bases, J lost 8 bases, and 16 bases lay in between. The CDR3 loop is CASLDKGLDEQFF. CDR3 nucleotide sequence: TGTGCCAGCCTGGACAAGGGGCTAGATGAGCAGTTCTTC.

This clonotype was detected many times. V gene TRBV6-5 combines with J gene TRBJ1-3; D not certain. This CDR3 is 12 amino acids long. Deletions cut 7 bases from V and 0 bases from J, with 4 bases between. From germline, CDR1 is MNHEY and CDR2 SVGAGI. CDR3 coding DNA: TGTGCCAGCATCAGCTCTGGAAACACCATATATTTT. This gives the protein CASISSGNTIYF.

This clonotype was seen a handful of times. The rearrangement joins TRBV29-1 to TRBJ1-1, with 9 bases aligning to TRBD1. Germline CDR1 and CDR2: SQVTM and ANQGSEA. V shed 4 bases, J shed 1 base, and the junction held 1 base outside the gene matches. The length of the CDR3 is 13 residues. CDR3 coding DNA: TGCAGCGTTGCGGGACAGGGGAACACTGAAGCTTTCTTT. Translation: CSVAGQGNTEAFF.

In its sample, this clonotype was seen a few times. V gene TRBV7-3 combines with J gene TRBJ2-5; 7 nucleotides align to TRBD1. The CDR3 totals 13 residues. Germline lookup yields CDR1 SGHTA and CDR2 FQGTGA. V shed 6 bases and J 2 bases; nucleotides not matched to a gene: 3. The CDR3 DNA follows: TGTGCCAGCAGTCCAGGGGGTCAAGAGACCCAGTACTTC. Protein sequence: CASSPGGQETQYF.

This clonotype was seen ten or more times. The chain has TRBV5-6 and TRBJ2-7, with a weak D call TRBD1 (5 bases). Per germline, CDR1 SGHDT and CDR2 YYEEEE. Trimming pared 1 base from V and 5 bases from J, leaving 19 bases between. The CDR3 runs to 16 residues. The CDR3 region has the DNA TGTGCCAGCAGCTTGCGGCAGGGCACTTATCAAAACGAGCAGTACTTC. Its protein is CASSLRQGTYQNEQYF.

This clonotype has a count of ten or more. The chain carries TRBV11-2 and TRBJ1-1; D gene ambiguous. Germline V gene lookup returns CDR1 SGHAT and CDR2 FQNNGV. The CDR3 length is 13 residues. V was trimmed by 2 bases and J by 8 bases, leaving 12 bases between them. This CDR3 reads CASSLTQLGEAFF. The CDR3 DNA sequence: TGTGCCAGCAGCTTAACCCAACTGGGGGAAGCTTTCTTT.

This clonotype was counted ten times or more. The gene calls are TRBV29-1 and TRBJ2-1; TRBD1 is a possible D gene (6 bases). Germline loops: CDR1 SQVTM, CDR2 ANQGSEA. The CDR3 length is 13 residues. Trimming removed 7 bases from V and 9 bases from J, with 19 bases in between. The CDR3: CSGGSQGSIEQFF. In DNA form, the CDR3 reads TGCAGCGGGGGCTCTCAGGGGTCAATTGAGCAGTTCTTC.

This clonotype was recorded a few times. The CDR3 here is CASSRTSRGEQYF. In nucleotides, the CDR3 is TGTGCCAGCAGCCGTACGTCCAGGGGCGAGCAGTACTTC. The rearrangement joins TRBV3-1 to TRBJ2-7, with D maybe TRBD1 (6 bases). Trimming took off 4 bases at V and 6 bases at J, with 13 bases between the two ends. This CDR3 is built from 13 residues. The germline gives CDR1 LGHDT, CDR2 YNNKEL (reference sequence).

V and J are TRBV24-1 and TRBJ2-1; 8 bases line up with TRBD2. CDR1 KGHDR and CDR2 SFDVKD come from the germline V gene. The CDR3 sequence is 16 residues long. J lost 7 bases, V lost 2 bases, and 9 bases had no gene match. The CDR3: CATSDSQAGAENEQFF. The CDR3 DNA sequence: TGTGCCACCAGTGATTCCCAAGCGGGGGCGGAGAATGAGCAGTTCTTC.

In its sample, this clonotype was seen a few times. This chain joins TRBV28 and TRBJ1-5, with D unresolved. V lost 2 bases, J lost 1 base, and 9 bases lay in between. CDR1 and CDR2 (germline): MDHEN, SYDVKM. There are 15 residues in the CDR3. Here the CDR3 DNA reads TGTGCCAGCAGTTTAAGAGGGAGCAGCAATCAGCCCCAGCATTTT. It translates to CASSLRGSSNQPQHF.

The table lists this clonotype with many counts. This chain connects TRBV18 to TRBJ1-4; the match to TRBD1 covers 8 bases. J gave up 4 bases and V 3 bases, and 7 bases lay outside the gene matches. Germline CDR1 and CDR2: KGHSH and LQKENI. The CDR3 contains 16 residues. CDR3 sequence reads: CASSPTGVRNNEKLFF. CDR3 DNA: TGTGCCAGCTCACCGACAGGGGTCAGGAATAATGAAAAACTGTTTTTT. Based on the CDR3 plus reference TRBV18 and TRBJ1-4, the full variable domain is NAGVMQNPRHLVRRRGQEARLRCSPMKGHSHVYWYRQLPEEGLKFMVYLQKENIIDESGMPKERFSAEFPKEGPSILRIQQVVRGDSAAYFCASSPTGVRNNEKLFFGSGTQLSVL.

This clonotype was counted a few times. V gene TRBV20-1 combines with J gene TRBJ2-2, with 10 bases lining up with TRBD2. Germline lookup yields CDR1 DFQATT and CDR2 SNEGSKA (reference sequence). Trimming removed 0 bases from V and 1 base from J; junction bases left unmatched: 11. The CDR3 consists of 19 residues. CDR3 coding DNA: TGCAGTGCTAGAGATTCGGCTAGCGGGAGAATGTTGAACACCGGGGAGCTGTTTTTT. Encoded protein: CSARDSASGRMLNTGELFF.